The rows below give T cell receptor beta chains drawn from one sample of a study of T-cell reconstitution after alpha-beta-depleted transplantation in children. Using its own MiXCR run on the PCR reads, TCRdb lists one record per CDR3 protein. The repertoire holds under 60,000 distinct CDR3 sequences, with around 5.9% as singletons. Source: PBMCs, mostly from graft donor cells, taken 60 days after TCRalphabeta/CD19-depleted stem cell transplant. These receptors all stem from a female patient aged 2-10 years who had a stem cell transplant for aplastic anemia, so the T cells may come from the graft donor. CDR3s include the opening cysteine and the closing phenylalanine or tryptophan. D genes are given only for firm matches. Clone size is not always given. Where it is, it says once, few, many or a class for expanded clones.

V gene	clone size	D gene	J gene	CDR3 DNA	CDR3 protein
TRBV27	many	NA	TRBJ2-2	TGTGCCAGCAGTTTCCGGACAGTTAACACCGGGGAGCTGTTTTTT	CASSFRTVNTGELFF
TRBV7-6	few	NA	TRBJ2-1	TGTGCCAGCAGCTTAATTCACAATGAGCAGTTCTTC	CASSLIHNEQFF
TRBV7-9	many	TRBD1	TRBJ2-3	TGTGCCAGCAGCTTAGCGCGTGGGACAGGGTCAGATACGCAGTATTTT	CASSLARGTGSDTQYF
TRBV20-1	many	NA	TRBJ1-2	TGCAGTGCTAAAGGTTCAGGCTTAGGCTACACCTTC	CSAKGSGLGYTF
TRBV20-1	many	TRBD1	TRBJ2-5	TGCAGTGCGTTGACAGGGGAGAGGCAAGAGACCCAGTACTTC	CSALTGERQETQYF
TRBV4-3	many	TRBD2	TRBJ2-2	TGCGCCAGCAGCTACGGGACTAGCGGGGCGAACACCGGGGAGCTGTTTTTT	CASSYGTSGANTGELFF
TRBV3-1	many	NA	TRBJ1-6	TGTGCCAGCAGCCTAGTGGGGGGAGAATCACCCCTCCACTTT	CASSLVGGESPLHF
TRBV19	few	NA	TRBJ1-4	TGTGCCAGTAGTCCACGACGTGATGAAAAACTGTTTTTT	CASSPRRDEKLFF
TRBV5-1	many	NA	TRBJ2-2	TGCGCCAGCAGCACCCTAGCGAACACCGGGGAGCTGTTTTTT	CASSTLANTGELFF
TRBV27	few	NA	TRBJ1-6	TGTGCCAGCAGTTTCGTCAATTCACCCCTCCACTTT	CASSFVNSPLHF
TRBV7-9	few	NA	TRBJ2-3	TGTGCCAGCAAGGCGGGACCCGACGAAATTTATAACACAGATACGCAGTATTTT	CASKAGPDEIYNTDTQYF
TRBV7-9	NA	NA	TRBJ2-1	TGTGCCAGCAGCTTAAGGGGTCTGAGTTTCGATGAGCAGTTCTTC	CASSLRGLSFDEQFF
TRBV3-1	many	TRBD2	TRBJ2-6	TGTGCCAGCAGCCAAGAGTTGGCTAGCGGCTCTGGGGCCAACGTCCTGACTTTC	CASSQELASGSGANVLTF
TRBV12-3/TRBV12-4	many	NA	TRBJ2-5	TGTGCCAGCAGTTTTTTAGGGCAGGGGATGAAGAGAGAGACCCAGTACTTC	CASSFLGQGMKRETQYF
TRBV5-1	many	TRBD1	TRBJ2-5	TGCGCCAGCAGCTGGGGGACAGAGGGCCTTCAAGAGACCCAGTACTTC	CASSWGTEGLQETQYF
TRBV5-6	NA	TRBD1	TRBJ2-3	TGTGCCAGCAGCATAAAAACAGGGGTCCAAGATACGCAGTATTTT	CASSIKTGVQDTQYF
TRBV7-3	many	TRBD1	TRBJ2-2	TGTGCCAGCAGCTTAATGGGCGGGACAGGGGGCACCGGGGAGCTGTTTTTT	CASSLMGGTGGTGELFF